The source of this T cell receptor beta chain is a study of beta chain features in type 1 diabetes. The CDR3 has 11 residues. Germline CDR1 is DFQATT and CDR2 is SNEGSKA (reference sequence). CD45RO/CCR7/CD25/CD127/CD95/CD27 separated CD4+ naive, central memory, regulatory and stem cell-like memory cells by sorting. In the case of this clone: Its antigen is as yet unknown. Relative to the germline gene, one junction end is altered; a read error may explain this.

The study reverse transcribed the entire isolated RNA, so it sequenced expressed TCRB transcripts. Naive, central memory and regulatory T cell samples averaged around 3.3 million reads. The data were produced by immunoSEQ multiplex PCR, yet TCRdb's version contains in-frame clones alone and is incomplete. The sample holds 630,000 or so clones, more than 12% seen once. Study outcomes and limitations: HLA effects on TCRB rearrangement stayed unresolved here. Shortening of TCRB CDR3s, moderate but significant, appeared in all four CD4+ subsets of Type 1 diabetes patients.

The receptor was isolated from a man between 18 and 29 years old with type 1 diabetes. The sample was naive CD4+ T cells from blood. V and J are TRBV20-1 and TRBJ2-5; D is unclear. The CDR3 region is CSASYLAGGDF. The CDR3 DNA reads as TGCAGTGCTAGTTATTTGGCAGGTGGGGACTTC.